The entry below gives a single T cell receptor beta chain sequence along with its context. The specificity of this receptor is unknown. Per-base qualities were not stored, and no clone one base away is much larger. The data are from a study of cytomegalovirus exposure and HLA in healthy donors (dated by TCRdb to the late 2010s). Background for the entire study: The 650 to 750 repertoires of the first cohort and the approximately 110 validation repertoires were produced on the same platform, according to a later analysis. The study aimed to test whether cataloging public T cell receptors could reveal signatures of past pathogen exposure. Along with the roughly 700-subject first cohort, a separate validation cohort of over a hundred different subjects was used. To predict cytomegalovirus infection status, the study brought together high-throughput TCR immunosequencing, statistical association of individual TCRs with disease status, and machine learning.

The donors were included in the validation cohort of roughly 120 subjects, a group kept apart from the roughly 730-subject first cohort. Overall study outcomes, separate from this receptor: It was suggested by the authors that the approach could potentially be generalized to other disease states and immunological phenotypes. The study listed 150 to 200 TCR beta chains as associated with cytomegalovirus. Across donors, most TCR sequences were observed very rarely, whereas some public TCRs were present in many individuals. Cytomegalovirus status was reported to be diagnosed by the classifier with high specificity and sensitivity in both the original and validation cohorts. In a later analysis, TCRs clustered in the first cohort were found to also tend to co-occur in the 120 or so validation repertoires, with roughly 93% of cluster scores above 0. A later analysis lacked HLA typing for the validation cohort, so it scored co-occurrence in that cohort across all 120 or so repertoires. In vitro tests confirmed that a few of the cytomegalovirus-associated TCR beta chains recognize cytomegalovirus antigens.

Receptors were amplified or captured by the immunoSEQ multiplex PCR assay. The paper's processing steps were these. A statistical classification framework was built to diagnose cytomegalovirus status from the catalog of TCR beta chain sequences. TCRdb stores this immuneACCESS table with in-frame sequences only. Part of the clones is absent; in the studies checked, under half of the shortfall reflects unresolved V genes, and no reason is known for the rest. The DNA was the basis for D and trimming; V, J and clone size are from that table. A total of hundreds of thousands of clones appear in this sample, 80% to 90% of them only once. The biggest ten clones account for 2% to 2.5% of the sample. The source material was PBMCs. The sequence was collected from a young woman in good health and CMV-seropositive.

The CDR3 here reads CASSSGTFTRTDTQYF. The DNA reads as follows: TGCGCCAGCAGCTCCGGGACTTTTACCCGCACAGATACGCAGTATTTT. Recombination joined TRBV5-1 with TRBJ2-3; TRBD2 could be the D gene, as 6 bases match. V is clipped by 3 bases and J by 1 base, and the sequence between their germline boundaries is 15 bases long. In the germline V gene, CDR1 corresponds to SGHRS and CDR2 to YFSETQ. The cysteine opens and the phenylalanine closes a CDR3 of 16 amino acids. CDR3 DNA is the only sequence kept; it has 48 bases, read in frame from the first base.